This T cell receptor beta chain originates from a study of radiotherapy plus CTLA-4 blockade in lung cancer (dated 2018 in TCRdb). Turning to the overall study: Objective responses were observed in approximately 19% of enrolled patients, and disease control was achieved in around 30%.

Reading from cysteine to phenylalanine, the CDR3 counts 15 amino acids. Just the 45-base CDR3 DNA is kept, in frame starting at base 1. The germline V gene (reference sequence) sets CDR1 to SGHAT and CDR2 to FQDESV. On the study overall, not on this receptor specifically: After treatment with radiotherapy and ipilimumab, TCR clones that came from tumors expanded in the peripheral blood. Early dynamic changes in blood T cell clones, together with increased serum interferon-beta after radiation, were reported as the strongest predictors of response.

Focal radiation therapy combined with CTLA-4 blockade (ipilimumab) was tested in patients with chemo-refractory metastatic non-small-cell lung cancer. As for this clone: Its antigen target is currently unknown. No base-level quality is on record; no much larger clone is a single base apart.

The library relied on the immunoSEQ multiplex PCR assay. The table comes from immuneACCESS by way of TCRdb, which keeps in-frame sequences with V and J called. Part of the clones is missing from these tables; in studies checked, under half for an unresolved V gene and the rest for unknown reasons. This sample is represented by about 84,000 clones; 72% of them were singletons. Over 12% of the sample rests with the top ten. This sequence was found in a human donor with non-small cell lung cancer that progressed on radiotherapy plus ipilimumab. The chain employs TRBV11-1 and TRBJ1-3; 8 bases in the middle match TRBD1. The sample consisted of peripheral blood, taken from a patient treated with radiotherapy plus ipilimumab. The CDR3 in this case is CALKYDRGIGNTIYF. The sequenced DNA is TGTGCTTTGAAGTACGACAGGGGTATTGGAAACACCATATATTTT.